These T cell receptor beta chains were read from a single sample in a study of Ad26.COV2.S vaccination and SARS-CoV-2 variants. Generated by immunoSEQ multiplex PCR, the TCRdb table keeps only in-frame clones and is missing some. This table holds fewer than 400,000 clones, approximately 90% found once. The sample in question was peripheral blood, obtained in a trial of Ad26.COV2.S vaccine versus placebo. The receptors derive from a person aged 18 to 65 who received the Ad26.COV2.S COVID-19 vaccine or a placebo. CDR3s include the opening cysteine and the closing phenylalanine or tryptophan. The D gene is left open where the match is weak. Size is stated for part of the rows, as once, few or many counts, or as a class when the clone is expanded.

v_gene: TRBV29-1; d_gene: -; j_gene: TRBJ1-3; abundance: -; CDR3aa: CSVRDGGNTIYF; CDR3nt: TGCAGCGTTCGGGACGGCGGAAACACCATATATTTT
v_gene: TRBV19; d_gene: -; j_gene: TRBJ1-1; abundance: few; CDR3aa: CASSSTGNTEAFF; CDR3nt: TGTGCCAGTAGTTCTACAGGGAACACTGAAGCTTTCTTT
v_gene: TRBV13; d_gene: TRBD1; j_gene: TRBJ1-5; abundance: -; CDR3aa: CASSPAGDRGRQGENSNQPQHF; CDR3nt: TGTGCCAGCAGCCCGGCCGGGGACAGGGGGCGGCAAGGTGAAAATAGCAATCAGCCCCAGCATTTT
v_gene: TRBV2; d_gene: -; j_gene: TRBJ1-3; abundance: -; CDR3aa: CASRETSSGNTIYF; CDR3nt: TGTGCCAGCAGGGAGACAAGCTCTGGAAACACCATATATTTT
v_gene: TRBV19; d_gene: TRBD2; j_gene: TRBJ2-7; abundance: -; CDR3aa: CASREVAGGTYEQYF; CDR3nt: TGTGCCAGTAGGGAGGTGGCGGGGGGCACCTACGAGCAGTACTTC
v_gene: TRBV15; d_gene: TRBD1; j_gene: TRBJ1-5; abundance: -; CDR3aa: CATSKGANQPQHF; CDR3nt: TGTGCCACCAGCAAGGGGGCGAATCAGCCCCAGCATTTT
v_gene: TRBV5-1; d_gene: TRBD1; j_gene: TRBJ2-7; abundance: -; CDR3aa: CASNPGTEYSYEQYF; CDR3nt: TGCGCCAGCAACCCCGGGACAGAATATTCCTACGAGCAGTACTTC
v_gene: TRBV10-2; d_gene: TRBD2; j_gene: TRBJ2-7; abundance: -; CDR3aa: CASSGLASGGLSSYEQYF; CDR3nt: TGCGCCAGCAGTGGGTTGGCTAGCGGGGGGTTGAGCTCCTACGAGCAGTACTTC
v_gene: TRBV7-2; d_gene: -; j_gene: TRBJ2-7; abundance: -; CDR3aa: CASSLAGAQEQYF; CDR3nt: TGTGCCAGCAGCTTAGCAGGGGCTCAGGAGCAGTACTTC
v_gene: TRBV7-2; d_gene: TRBD2; j_gene: TRBJ2-3; abundance: -; CDR3aa: CASSLGGGGGEDTQYF; CDR3nt: TGTGCCAGCAGCCTAGGCGGGGGAGGAGGAGAAGATACGCAGTATTTT
v_gene: TRBV18; d_gene: TRBD1; j_gene: TRBJ1-5; abundance: -; CDR3aa: CASSPQGANQPQHF; CDR3nt: TGTGCCAGCTCCCCTCAGGGGGCGAATCAGCCCCAGCATTTT
v_gene: TRBV5-1; d_gene: -; j_gene: TRBJ2-1; abundance: once; CDR3aa: CASSTWGQGQFF; CDR3nt: TGCGCCAGCAGCACATGGGGGCAGGGCCAGTTCTTC
v_gene: TRBV7-8; d_gene: -; j_gene: TRBJ2-7; abundance: -; CDR3aa: CASSLWGALGEQYF; CDR3nt: TGTGCCAGCAGCTTGTGGGGGGCCCTGGGCGAGCAGTACTTC
v_gene: TRBV10-2; d_gene: TRBD1; j_gene: TRBJ1-1; abundance: -; CDR3aa: CASSRTGDVTEAFF; CDR3nt: TGCGCCAGCAGTCGTACAGGGGATGTCACTGAAGCTTTCTTT
v_gene: TRBV4-2; d_gene: -; j_gene: TRBJ2-3; abundance: -; CDR3aa: CASSQDPSAVISLSTDTQYF; CDR3nt: TGTGCCAGCAGCCAAGACCCCTCAGCGGTTATTTCTCTTAGCACAGATACGCAGTATTTT
v_gene: TRBV2; d_gene: TRBD1; j_gene: TRBJ1-1; abundance: -; CDR3aa: CASSESTGGTEAFF; CDR3nt: TGTGCCAGCAGTGAATCGACAGGGGGCACTGAAGCTTTCTTT
v_gene: TRBV12-3/TRBV12-4; d_gene: -; j_gene: TRBJ2-7; abundance: -; CDR3aa: CASSSDTYEQYF; CDR3nt: TGTGCCAGCAGTTCCGATACCTACGAGCAGTACTTC
v_gene: TRBV11-2; d_gene: -; j_gene: TRBJ1-1; abundance: -; CDR3aa: CASSPGTGNLRTEAFF; CDR3nt: TGTGCCAGCAGCCCCGGGACGGGGAACTTAAGGACTGAAGCTTTCTTT
v_gene: TRBV20-1; d_gene: -; j_gene: TRBJ2-3; abundance: -; CDR3aa: CSALVVDTQYF; CDR3nt: TGCAGTGCTTTAGTGGTGGATACGCAGTATTTT
v_gene: TRBV18; d_gene: -; j_gene: TRBJ2-7; abundance: -; CDR3aa: CASSPVGGAYEQYF; CDR3nt: TGTGCCAGCTCACCGGTAGGGGGGGCCTACGAGCAGTACTTC
v_gene: TRBV6-5; d_gene: TRBD1; j_gene: TRBJ2-5; abundance: -; CDR3aa: CASRTTGQETQYF; CDR3nt: TGTGCCAGCAGAACGACAGGGCAAGAGACCCAGTACTTC
v_gene: TRBV6-5; d_gene: -; j_gene: TRBJ2-7; abundance: -; CDR3aa: CASGDVRHEQYF; CDR3nt: TGTGCCAGCGGAGACGTCCGTCACGAGCAGTACTTC
v_gene: TRBV6-1; d_gene: -; j_gene: TRBJ1-6; abundance: -; CDR3aa: CASSERKAGGSSYNSPLHF; CDR3nt: TGTGCCAGCAGTGAGAGGAAGGCCGGTGGGAGCTCCTATAATTCACCCCTCCACTTT
v_gene: TRBV2; d_gene: TRBD2; j_gene: TRBJ2-2; abundance: -; CDR3aa: CASSAPPWTSVSGELFF; CDR3nt: TGTGCCAGCAGCGCACCCCCATGGACTAGCGTATCCGGGGAGCTGTTTTTT
v_gene: TRBV3-1/TRBV3-2; d_gene: TRBD2; j_gene: TRBJ2-1; abundance: -; CDR3aa: CASSPLAGPYNEQFF; CDR3nt: TGTGCCAGCAGCCCTCTAGCGGGCCCCTACAATGAGCAGTTCTTC
v_gene: TRBV7-9; d_gene: TRBD1; j_gene: TRBJ1-5; abundance: -; CDR3aa: CASSSGQGSQPQHF; CDR3nt: TGTGCCAGCAGCTCCGGACAGGGTAGTCAGCCCCAGCATTTT
v_gene: TRBV7-8; d_gene: -; j_gene: TRBJ1-1; abundance: -; CDR3aa: CASSLFGGEGAFF; CDR3nt: TGTGCCAGCAGCTTATTCGGGGGAGAAGGAGCTTTCTTT
v_gene: TRBV4-1; d_gene: -; j_gene: TRBJ1-6; abundance: -; CDR3aa: CASSQVGSLNSPLHF; CDR3nt: TGCGCCAGCAGCCAAGTGGGAAGCCTTAATTCACCCCTCCACTTT
v_gene: TRBV3-1/TRBV3-2; d_gene: -; j_gene: TRBJ1-2; abundance: -; CDR3aa: CASSQINYGYTF; CDR3nt: TGTGCCAGCAGCCAAATTAACTATGGCTACACCTTC